A selection of T cell receptor beta chains follows, all from one sample in a study of cytotoxic CD8 clonotypes in ibrutinib-treated CLL. Sequencing used immunoSEQ multiplex PCR; TCRdb keeps in-frame clones, though not all of them. The sample includes some 170,000 clones, roughly 84% seen only once; the top ten take approximately 3%. The sequenced sample was PBMCs, obtained at disease progression, from a patient treated with ibrutinib. The receptor set was obtained from a human donor with chronic lymphocytic leukemia. CDR3s include the opening cysteine and the closing phenylalanine or tryptophan. The D gene is left open where the match is weak. For some rows the clone size is stated as once, few or many, or as a class when expanded; others skip it.

abundance,v_gene,d_gene,j_gene,CDR3aa,CDR3nt
.,TRBV6-5,TRBD1,TRBJ1-5,CATGPGTGRHQPQHF,TGTGCCACCGGACCTGGGACAGGGAGGCATCAGCCCCAGCATTTT
.,TRBV4-3,.,TRBJ2-3,CASSPHPGAADTQYF,TGCGCCAGCAGCCCTCATCCGGGGGCCGCAGATACGCAGTATTTT
.,TRBV5-4,.,TRBJ1-1,CASSLEGRVNTEAFF,TGTGCCAGCAGCTTGGAGGGCAGGGTCAACACTGAAGCTTTCTTT
.,TRBV5-4,.,TRBJ2-1,CASSLARGVGYNEQFF,TGTGCCAGCAGCTTGGCCAGAGGGGTCGGCTACAATGAGCAGTTCTTC
.,TRBV27,.,TRBJ1-5,CASSSLGGIGNQPQHF,TGTGCCAGCAGTTCCTTAGGGGGGATTGGCAATCAGCCCCAGCATTTT
.,TRBV19,TRBD2,TRBJ2-1,CASSIVASGSTFGNEQFF,TGTGCCAGTAGTATCGTGGCTAGCGGGAGTACTTTCGGAAATGAGCAGTTCTTC
.,TRBV6-6,.,TRBJ2-7,CASKPTAFYEQYF,TGTGCCAGCAAGCCGACCGCCTTCTACGAGCAGTACTTC
once,TRBV18,.,TRBJ2-3,CASSPPGGARDTQYF,TGTGCCAGCTCACCACCGGGCGGGGCTCGGGATACGCAGTATTTT
.,TRBV30,.,TRBJ2-1,CAWSPTFNEQFF,TGTGCCTGGAGTCCGACTTTCAATGAGCAGTTCTTC
.,TRBV11-3,TRBD1,TRBJ1-1,CASSTRTGLNTEAFF,TGTGCCAGCAGCACAAGGACAGGGCTGAACACTGAAGCTTTCTTT
.,TRBV10-3,.,TRBJ1-1,CAISEFGRDTEAFF,TGTGCCATCAGTGAGTTTGGCAGGGACACTGAAGCTTTCTTT
.,TRBV18,.,TRBJ1-2,CASSLGRASNYGYTF,TGTGCCAGCTCACTGGGGAGAGCCTCTAACTATGGCTACACCTTC
.,TRBV7-9,TRBD2,TRBJ2-1,CASSLGLAVYNEQFF,TGTGCCAGCAGCTTAGGACTAGCGGTTTACAATGAGCAGTTCTTC
.,TRBV6-5,.,TRBJ2-2,CASSRNTGELFF,TGTGCCAGCAGCCGAAACACCGGGGAGCTGTTTTTT
.,TRBV27,.,TRBJ2-3,CASAAIVRSPDTQYF,TGTGCCAGCGCAGCAATCGTCAGGAGTCCAGATACGCAGTATTTT
.,TRBV11-1,.,TRBJ2-2,CASSYTGELFF,TGTGCCAGCAGCTACACCGGGGAGCTGTTTTTT
.,TRBV6-5,.,TRBJ2-3,CASSPRPSSDTQYF,TGTGCCAGCAGTCCCCGACCCAGTTCAGATACGCAGTATTTT
.,TRBV5-5,.,TRBJ2-3,CASSLATDTDTQYF,TGTGCCAGCAGCTTAGCGACAGACACAGATACGCAGTATTTT
.,TRBV5-4,TRBD2,TRBJ2-7,CASSPGLAGASSYEQYF,TGTGCCAGCAGCCCAGGACTAGCGGGGGCAAGCTCCTACGAGCAGTACTTC
.,TRBV5-1,TRBD1,TRBJ2-4,CASSLGGQGRAKNIQYF,TGCGCCAGCAGCTTGGGGGGACAGGGGAGAGCCAAAAACATTCAGTACTTC
.,TRBV12-5,.,TRBJ2-2,CASGLGANTGELFF,TGTGCTAGTGGCCTAGGGGCGAACACCGGGGAGCTGTTTTTT
.,TRBV5-1,TRBD2,TRBJ2-7,CASSLDRGGRRKPYEQYF,TGCGCCAGCAGCTTGGATAGGGGCGGGAGGAGAAAACCCTACGAGCAGTACTTC
once,TRBV7-9,.,TRBJ1-4,CASSLGRGGATNEKLFF,TGTGCCAGCAGCTTAGGAAGGGGGGGAGCAACTAATGAAAAACTGTTTTTT
.,TRBV7-3,.,TRBJ2-7,CASSLTPAYEQYF,TGTGCCAGCAGCTTAACGCCGGCCTACGAGCAGTACTTC
.,TRBV7-9,.,TRBJ2-2,CASSLEVTTGELFF,TGTGCCAGCAGCTTAGAGGTTACCACCGGGGAGCTGTTTTTT
few,TRBV9,.,TRBJ2-3,CASSVGGGTTDTQYF,TGTGCCAGCAGCGTAGGTGGCGGGACCACAGATACGCAGTATTTT
.,TRBV7-9,.,TRBJ1-1,CASSLPPNTEAFF,TGTGCCAGCAGCTTACCTCCGAACACTGAAGCTTTCTTT
once,TRBV7-2,TRBD2,TRBJ2-3,CASSLLLAGVDTQYF,TGTGCCAGCAGCCTATTACTAGCGGGAGTGGATACGCAGTATTTT
.,TRBV5-4,TRBD2,TRBJ2-6,CASSRAGAGANVLTF,TGTGCCAGCAGCAGGGCGGGGGCTGGGGCCAACGTCCTGACTTTC
once,TRBV19,.,TRBJ2-3,CASSIGGSTDTQYF,TGTGCCAGTAGTATTGGTGGGTCTACAGATACGCAGTATTTT
.,TRBV7-2,.,TRBJ2-2,CASSSYTGELFF,TGTGCCAGCAGCTCGTACACCGGGGAGCTGTTTTTT
.,TRBV30,.,TRBJ1-4,CAWSVRFDEKLFF,TGTGCCTGGAGTGTAAGGTTCGATGAAAAACTGTTTTTT
.,TRBV2,.,TRBJ2-3,CAAHSNTDTQYF,TGTGCCGCCCACTCAAACACAGATACGCAGTATTTT
.,TRBV27,TRBD1,TRBJ1-1,CASSLLADRGAEAFF,TGTGCCAGCAGTTTACTCGCCGACAGGGGGGCTGAAGCTTTCTTT
.,TRBV4-2,.,TRBJ2-7,CASSRMGESYEQYF,TGTGCCAGCAGCCGCATGGGGGAGTCCTACGAGCAGTACTTC
.,TRBV30,.,TRBJ2-2,CAWSVGRGELFF,TGTGCCTGGAGTGTAGGGAGAGGGGAGCTGTTTTTT
.,TRBV11-3,TRBD2,TRBJ2-5,CASSPGRTSGSETQYF,TGTGCCAGCAGCCCTGGGAGGACTAGCGGGAGTGAGACCCAGTACTTC
.,TRBV7-8,.,TRBJ2-1,CASSKAGREREQFF,TGTGCCAGCAGCAAAGCCGGCAGGGAAAGGGAGCAGTTCTTC
.,TRBV5-1,TRBD2,TRBJ2-7,CASSLSTSGSIYEQYF,TGCGCCAGCAGCTTGAGTACTAGCGGGAGTATCTACGAGCAGTACTTC
.,TRBV5-4,.,TRBJ2-2,CASSGGLATRNTGELFF,TGTGCCAGCAGCGGCGGGCTGGCGACCAGAAACACCGGGGAGCTGTTTTTT
.,TRBV11-3,.,TRBJ2-7,CASSHGAYEQYF,TGTGCCAGCAGCCACGGTGCCTACGAGCAGTACTTC
.,TRBV2,.,TRBJ1-2,CASKVEGVRGNYGYTF,TGTGCCAGCAAGGTTGAAGGGGTGAGAGGGAACTATGGCTACACCTTC
.,TRBV7-5,.,TRBJ1-5,CVSGAKRGEPQHF,TGTGTCTCAGGGGCAAAGAGGGGGGAGCCCCAGCATTTT
.,TRBV28,TRBD2,TRBJ2-7,CASSLSTSGNYEQYF,TGTGCCAGCAGTTTATCCACTAGCGGGAACTACGAGCAGTACTTC
once,TRBV28,.,TRBJ2-7,CASRRLANYEQYF,TGTGCCAGCAGACGTCTAGCCAACTACGAGCAGTACTTC
.,TRBV18,.,TRBJ2-3,CASATRRRGITDTQYF,TGTGCCAGCGCCACCAGGCGTCGCGGGATCACAGATACGCAGTATTTT
.,TRBV6-5,.,TRBJ2-7,CASKEGGPVEQYF,TGTGCCAGCAAGGAGGGAGGCCCCGTCGAGCAGTACTTC
.,TRBV7-8,TRBD2,TRBJ2-7,CASSWGLAGGHSYEQYF,TGTGCCAGCAGCTGGGGACTAGCGGGAGGGCATTCCTACGAGCAGTACTTC
.,TRBV7-2,TRBD2,TRBJ2-1,CASSLASWAGLAAPIPMDEQFF,TGTGCCAGCAGCTTAGCCTCGTGGGCGGGACTAGCGGCCCCAATCCCTATGGATGAGCAGTTCTTC
.,TRBV6-5,.,TRBJ1-4,CASSHEKLFF,TGTGCCAGCTCGCATGAAAAACTGTTTTTT